These T cell receptor beta chains were read from a single sample in a study of T cells in Graves' hyperthyroidism and ophthalmopathy. Each CDR3 protein is one row after TCRdb ran MiXCR on the multiplex PCR reads. This table has some 600,000 distinct CDR3 sequences, approximately 13% appearing once. Material for sequencing was blood. The receptors here all came from a woman under 40 with Graves' hyperthyroidism that later progressed to Graves' ophthalmopathy. The CDR3 runs from the conserved cysteine through the conserved F or W. The D gene is left open where the match is weak. Clone size is given for some rows only: seen once, a few or many times, or a class if the clone is expanded.

V	D	length	size	J	CDR3	DNA
TRBV7-9	.	16	many	TRBJ2-7	CASSSQESQGSYEQYF	TGTGCCAGCAGCTCCCAGGAATCTCAGGGTTCCTACGAGCAGTACTTC
TRBV5-1	TRBD2	14	few	TRBJ2-7	CASTPGGSSYEQYF	TGCGCCAGCACCCCGGGGGGGTCTTCCTACGAGCAGTACTTC
TRBV11-3	.	15	few	TRBJ2-7	CASSPTGPSNYEQYF	TGTGCCAGCAGCCCAACAGGGCCCTCAAACTACGAGCAGTACTTC
TRBV29-1	TRBD1	13	many	TRBJ2-7	CSASTGGRNEQYF	TGCAGCGCCAGCACAGGGGGACGAAACGAGCAGTACTTC
TRBV12-3/TRBV12-4	.	14	.	TRBJ1-1	CASRRGRVNTEAFF	TGTGCCAGCAGGAGGGGCAGGGTGAACACTGAAGCTTTCTTT
TRBV7-9	.	14	many	TRBJ1-4	CASSPDWGLEKLFF	TGTGCCAGCAGCCCCGACTGGGGACTTGAAAAACTGTTTTTT
TRBV28	TRBD2	17	many	TRBJ2-2	CASTLIGGGLHTGELFF	TGTGCCAGCACCCTAATCGGCGGGGGTTTGCACACCGGGGAGCTGTTTTTT
TRBV15	.	14	many	TRBJ2-5	CATSRQQDRETQYF	TGTGCCACCAGCAGGCAACAGGATCGAGAGACCCAGTACTTC
TRBV6-1	.	13	.	TRBJ1-5	CASSGESNQPQHF	TGTGCCAGCAGTGGGGAATCCAATCAGCCCCAGCATTTT
TRBV19	.	18	many	TRBJ2-2	CASSIALRSGPNTGELFF	TGTGCCAGTAGTATCGCGCTAAGGTCAGGGCCTAACACCGGGGAGCTGTTTTTT
TRBV7-9	.	14	many	TRBJ2-2	CASSPKGPLRELFF	TGTGCCAGCAGCCCCAAGGGCCCCCTCCGGGAGCTGTTTTTT
TRBV12-3/TRBV12-4	TRBD1	15	many	TRBJ2-7	CASSPHGQGGYEQYF	TGTGCCAGCAGTCCACACGGACAGGGCGGCTACGAGCAGTACTTC
TRBV28	TRBD1	18	few	TRBJ1-1	CASSWVGVIGTGVTEAFF	TGTGCCAGCAGTTGGGTTGGGGTAATCGGGACAGGGGTTACTGAAGCTTTCTTT
TRBV11-2	TRBD2	16	many	TRBJ2-7	CASSLGGSFSGNEQYF	TGTGCCAGCAGCTTAGGCGGGAGCTTTTCGGGTAACGAGCAGTACTTC
TRBV10-3	.	12	many	TRBJ1-6	CAISGNGSPLHF	TGTGCCATCAGTGGGAATGGATCACCCCTCCACTTT
TRBV7-9	.	16	many	TRBJ1-4	CASSYFGEYTNEKLFF	TGTGCCAGCAGCTATTTTGGGGAATATACGAATGAAAAACTGTTTTTT
TRBV7-9	.	13	many	TRBJ1-1	CAGFVSENTEAFF	TGTGCCGGATTTGTCAGCGAGAACACTGAAGCTTTCTTT
TRBV20-1	.	14	few	TRBJ2-1	CSSLWGSSYNEQFF	TGCAGTTCCCTCTGGGGTAGCTCCTACAATGAGCAGTTCTTC
TRBV10-3	TRBD1	20	many	TRBJ1-3	CTIKTSQGQGATDSGNTIYF	TGTACCATCAAGACGAGCCAGGGACAGGGGGCTACCGACTCTGGAAACACCATATATTTT
TRBV28	.	11	few	TRBJ1-2	CASRGDYGYTF	TGTGCCAGCAGGGGTGACTATGGCTACACCTTC
TRBV28	.	10	many	TRBJ2-5	CASSSRTQYF	TGTGCCAGCAGTTCTCGGACCCAGTACTTC
TRBV5-6	TRBD1	14	many	TRBJ2-5	CASSSTGALETQYF	TGTGCCAGCAGCTCCACAGGGGCGTTGGAGACCCAGTACTTC
TRBV6-1	TRBD1	14	.	TRBJ1-2	CASRTGTLLYGYTF	TGTGCCAGCAGGACAGGGACTCTTCTCTATGGCTACACCTTC
TRBV30	TRBD1	14	many	TRBJ1-5	CAWSRGQGGQPQHF	TGTGCCTGGAGTCGGGGACAGGGGGGACAGCCCCAGCATTTT
TRBV12-3/TRBV12-4	.	13	many	TRBJ1-5	CASSWSSRQPQHF	TGTGCCAGCAGTTGGTCCTCCCGGCAGCCCCAGCATTTT
TRBV19	TRBD1	13	many	TRBJ1-5	CASRGQGWQPQHF	TGTGCCAGTAGGGGACAGGGCTGGCAGCCCCAGCATTTT
TRBV4-3	.	14	many	TRBJ1-1	CASSQEQAYTEAFF	TGCGCCAGCAGCCAAGAACAGGCATACACTGAAGCTTTCTTT
TRBV14	.	19	many	TRBJ1-5	CASSQDRGQRRYSNQPQHF	TGTGCCAGCAGCCAAGACCGGGGGCAACGGAGATATAGCAATCAGCCCCAGCATTTT
TRBV7-3	.	15	many	TRBJ2-2	CASSSGRSITGELFF	TGTGCCAGCAGCTCAGGCCGATCTATTACCGGGGAGCTGTTTTTT
TRBV27	TRBD1	14	many	TRBJ1-6	CASSQDRGDSPLHF	TGTGCCAGCAGTCAGGACAGGGGCGATTCACCCCTCCACTTT
TRBV28	.	14	many	TRBJ2-3	CASSSNYALNTQYF	TGTGCCAGCAGTTCGAACTATGCCCTTAATACGCAGTATTTT
TRBV7-2	.	16	many	TRBJ1-6	CASSSQGLPYNSPLHF	TGTGCCAGCAGCTCCCAGGGTCTTCCCTATAATTCACCCCTCCACTTT
TRBV19	TRBD1	14	many	TRBJ2-7	CASSARDRGYEQYF	TGTGCCAGTAGTGCCCGGGACAGGGGTTACGAGCAGTACTTC
TRBV19	.	16	.	TRBJ2-5	CASSRGGTEGQETQYF	TGTGCCAGTAGCCGGGGAGGGACAGAGGGCCAAGAGACCCAGTACTTC
TRBV10-3	.	16	many	TRBJ1-2	CAISESKSYTDYGYTF	TGTGCCATCAGTGAGTCGAAATCCTACACGGACTATGGCTACACCTTC
TRBV6-5	TRBD1	14	many	TRBJ1-2	CASSYGTGRGGYTF	TGTGCCAGCAGTTACGGGACAGGGAGGGGTGGCTACACCTTC
TRBV25-1	.	14	few	TRBJ2-1	CASSDSTFYNEQFF	TGTGCCAGCAGTGACTCGACGTTCTACAATGAGCAGTTCTTC
TRBV24-1	.	15	many	TRBJ2-5	CATSDLTGNQETQYF	TGTGCCACCAGTGATTTGACCGGGAACCAAGAGACCCAGTACTTC
TRBV11-3	.	17	few	TRBJ2-5	CASSLGGRDPYLETQYF	TGTGCCAGCAGCTTAGGGGGACGGGACCCGTACCTAGAGACCCAGTACTTC
TRBV5-6	TRBD1	16	few	TRBJ2-4	CASSDGQGASKNIQYF	TGTGCCAGCAGCGACGGACAGGGGGCGTCCAAAAACATTCAGTACTTC
TRBV28	.	12	many	TRBJ2-5	CASRRSRETQYF	TGTGCCAGCCGCCGGTCCCGGGAGACCCAGTACTTC
TRBV27	.	11	many	TRBJ1-2	CASSNWEGYTF	TGTGCCAGCAGTAACTGGGAGGGCTACACCTTC
TRBV29-1	.	13	many	TRBJ1-1	CSAVGAGNTEAFF	TGCAGCGCCGTCGGGGCGGGGAACACTGAAGCTTTCTTT
TRBV30	.	11	.	TRBJ2-1	CAWSTTKEQFF	TGTGCCTGGAGTACCACAAAAGAGCAGTTCTTC
TRBV9	.	13	many	TRBJ1-1	CASSVEGGTEAFF	TGTGCCAGCAGCGTCGAGGGTGGAACTGAAGCTTTCTTT
TRBV7-9	TRBD1	16	few	TRBJ1-1	CASILPQQGAVAEAFF	TGTGCCAGCATCCTGCCCCAGCAGGGGGCGGTGGCTGAAGCTTTCTTT
TRBV6-2/TRBV6-3	TRBD1	13	few	TRBJ2-7	CASSTRTGIEQYF	TGTGCCAGCAGTACAAGGACAGGGATCGAGCAGTACTTC
TRBV4-2	.	13	few	TRBJ2-5	CASSQEYQETQYF	TGTGCCAGCAGCCAAGAGTATCAAGAGACCCAGTACTTC
TRBV6-2/TRBV6-3	.	14	.	TRBJ1-2	CASSDSYPNYGYTF	TGTGCCAGCAGCGACAGCTACCCTAACTATGGCTACACCTTC
TRBV7-2	TRBD1	14	many	TRBJ1-1	CASSSYRGRTEAFF	TGTGCCAGCAGCTCCTACAGGGGTCGTACTGAAGCTTTCTTT
TRBV12-3/TRBV12-4	TRBD1	16	.	TRBJ1-3	CASRAVGQGVGNTIYF	TGTGCCAGCAGGGCGGTGGGACAGGGGGTTGGAAACACCATATATTTT
TRBV27	.	15	many	TRBJ2-7	CASSSSVRLSYEQYF	TGTGCCAGCAGTTCTAGCGTCCGCCTCTCCTACGAGCAGTACTTC
TRBV29-1	.	13	many	TRBJ1-5	CSVEGGLGQPQHF	TGCAGCGTTGAGGGCGGTTTGGGTCAGCCCCAGCATTTT
TRBV18	.	17	many	TRBJ1-4	CASSPTGTLATNEKLFF	TGTGCCAGCTCACCAACCGGGACCCTGGCAACTAATGAAAAACTGTTTTTT
TRBV6-1	.	15	few	TRBJ2-5	CASQDFSGFQETQYF	TGTGCCAGCCAAGACTTTAGCGGCTTCCAAGAGACCCAGTACTTC
TRBV29-1	.	12	.	TRBJ2-1	CSAGRMDNEQFF	TGCAGCGCTGGACGGATGGACAATGAGCAGTTCTTC
TRBV5-4	.	16	.	TRBJ1-4	CASSFSGTRANEKLFF	TGTGCCAGCAGCTTTTCAGGAACTCGGGCTAATGAAAAACTGTTTTTT
TRBV2	TRBD1	11	many	TRBJ1-2	CATYRGGGYTF	TGTGCCACCTACAGGGGTGGTGGCTACACCTTC
TRBV12-3/TRBV12-4	TRBD1	16	many	TRBJ1-4	CASSIRDRAEHTELFF	TGTGCCAGCAGCATCCGGGACAGGGCCGAGCACACGGAACTGTTTTTT